The 8 T cell receptor beta chains below were found in one sample sequenced in a study of cytomegalovirus exposure and HLA in healthy donors (dated by TCRdb to between 2016 and 2019). Libraries came from the immunoSEQ multiplex PCR assay. A mixture of 60 forward primers for TCR Vbeta segments and 13 reverse primers for TCR Jbeta segments was used in the multiplex PCR. Imported from immuneACCESS, the table was reduced by TCRdb to in-frame sequences with V and J called. These copies leave out some clones; in studies compared against another copy, an unresolved V gene accounts for under half, and the cause of the remainder is not known. In all, the sample holds about 150,000 clones, and 80% to 90% of those were seen once. The ten largest clones represent 1.9% of the sample. Material for sequencing was PBMCs. The receptor set was obtained from a man between 18 and 29 years old in good health and CMV-seronegative.

This chain uses TRBV14 with TRBJ2-5; TRBD1 matches at 8 bases. J was trimmed by 4 bases and V by 3 bases; bases with no gene match: 4. The CDR3 runs 14 residues. Germline V lookup: CDR1 SGHDN, CDR2 FVKESK. CDR3 sequence (DNA): TGTGCCAGCAGCCAGACACAGGGGGGAGAGACCCAGTACTTC. Encoded protein: CASSQTQGGETQYF.

The chain carries TRBV7-6 and TRBJ1-4; no reliable D call. V was pared by 4 bases and J by 0 bases, with 9 bases between. The CDR3 is 15 amino acids. Germline V gives CDR1 SGHVS, CDR2 FNYEAQ. The CDR3 nucleotides are TGTGCCAGCAGCTCGACTTCTGCAACTAATGAAAAACTGTTTTTT. It is translated as CASSSTSATNEKLFF.

The gene calls are TRBV5-6 and TRBJ1-2; TRBD1 agrees at 7 bases. The germline V gene has CDR1 SGHDT and CDR2 YYEEEE. Trimming removed 4 bases from V and 0 bases from J; junction bases left unmatched: 12. CDR3 length equals 17 residues. This CDR3 reads CASSPMWTGSTNYGYTF. As DNA, the CDR3 is TGTGCCAGCAGCCCAATGTGGACAGGATCGACTAACTATGGCTACACCTTC.

This chain joins TRBV7-6 and TRBJ2-5, with 11 positions matching TRBD1. Losses at the gene ends were 5 bases for V and 5 bases for J; bases not matched to a gene: 10. The CDR3 sequence is 16 residues long. Germline V gene sequence: CDR1 SGHVS, CDR2 FNYEAQ. CDR3 residues: CASSETYWTGGETQYF. The CDR3 coding sequence is TGTGCCAGCAGCGAGACGTATTGGACAGGGGGCGAGACCCAGTACTTC.

This chain links TRBV28 with TRBJ1-5; D might be TRBD1 (6 bases). Germline lookup yields CDR1 MDHEN and CDR2 SYDVKM. The CDR3 is 14 residues long. The V end lost 4 bases, the J end lost 2 bases, and 9 bases lay between the germline ends. In DNA, the CDR3 is TGTGCCAGCAGTTCCGCAGGGGGCAATCAGCCCCAGCATTTT. Translating it yields CASSSAGGNQPQHF.

This clone came up a few times. The gene calls are TRBV5-1 and TRBJ2-5; the match to TRBD1 covers 8 bases. Germline V lookup: CDR1 SGHRS, CDR2 YFSETQ. After removal of 2 bases from V and 4 bases from J, the junction contained 4 bases not matched to a gene. The length of the CDR3 is 14 residues. The CDR3 region is CASSLVGTGETQYF. CDR3 DNA: TGCGCCAGCAGCTTAGTGGGGACAGGAGAGACCCAGTACTTC.

The chain links TRBV25-1 to TRBJ1-4; tentative D call: TRBD1 (6 bases). This CDR3 is built from 15 residues. The germline CDR1 and CDR2 sequences are MGHDK and SYGVNS. The V end lost 7 bases, the J end lost 11 bases, and 23 bases lay between the germline ends. CDR3 amino acids: CASTSHGAPQGKLFF. The CDR3 DNA reads as TGTGCCAGCACGTCACATGGGGCACCCCAGGGGAAACTGTTTTTT.

The V gene is TRBV9, the J gene TRBJ2-3, with TRBD2 matching 13 bases. The CDR3 loop spans 16 amino acids. Germline CDR1 and CDR2: SGDLS and YYNGEE. V dropped 0 bases and J dropped 4; count of bases not matched to a gene: 2. CDR3 residues: CASSVGTSGRADTQYF. The CDR3, as DNA: TGTGCCAGCAGCGTAGGGACTAGCGGGAGAGCAGATACGCAGTATTTT.